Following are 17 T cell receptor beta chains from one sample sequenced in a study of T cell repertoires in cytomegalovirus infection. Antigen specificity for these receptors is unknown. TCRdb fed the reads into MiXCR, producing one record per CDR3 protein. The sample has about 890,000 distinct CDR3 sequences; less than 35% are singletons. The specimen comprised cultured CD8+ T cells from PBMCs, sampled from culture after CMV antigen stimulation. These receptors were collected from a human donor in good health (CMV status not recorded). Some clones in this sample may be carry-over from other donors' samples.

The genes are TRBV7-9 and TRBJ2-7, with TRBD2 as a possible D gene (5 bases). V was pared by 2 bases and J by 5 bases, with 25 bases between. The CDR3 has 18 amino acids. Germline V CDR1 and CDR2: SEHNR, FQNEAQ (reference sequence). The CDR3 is CASSLPFVTGIISDEQYF. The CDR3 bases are TGTGCCAGCAGCTTACCCTTTGTTACGGGGATAATAAGCGACGAGCAGTACTTC.

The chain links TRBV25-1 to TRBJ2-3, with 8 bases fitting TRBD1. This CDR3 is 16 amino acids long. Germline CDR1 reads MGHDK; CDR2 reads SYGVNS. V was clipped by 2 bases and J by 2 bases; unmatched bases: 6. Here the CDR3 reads CASSERDRGLTDTQYF. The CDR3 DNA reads TGTGCCAGCAGTGAAAGAGACAGGGGACTCACAGATACGCAGTATTTT.

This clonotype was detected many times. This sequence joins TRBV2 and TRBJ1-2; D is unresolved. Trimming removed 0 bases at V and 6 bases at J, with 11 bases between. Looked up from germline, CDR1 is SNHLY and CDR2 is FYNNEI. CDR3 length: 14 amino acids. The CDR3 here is CASSEAPLGNGYTF. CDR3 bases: TGTGCCAGCAGTGAAGCCCCACTAGGGAATGGCTACACCTTC.

CDR3 DNA: TGTGCCAGCAGCGCTCACAGGGCCCAAACCTACGAGCAGTACGTC. This encodes CASSAHRAQTYEQYV. The V call is TRBV7-9, the J call TRBJ2-7; a weak D match, TRBD1 (6 bases). The CDR3 runs to 15 residues. Trimming removed 5 bases from V and 2 bases from J, with 16 bases in between. Germline V gene lookup returns CDR1 SEHNR and CDR2 FQNEAQ (reference sequence).

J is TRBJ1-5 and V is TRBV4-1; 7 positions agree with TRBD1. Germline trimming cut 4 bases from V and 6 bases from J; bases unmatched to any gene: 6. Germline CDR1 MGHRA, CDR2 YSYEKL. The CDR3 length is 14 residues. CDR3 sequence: CASSPTGVVQPQHF. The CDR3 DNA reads TGCGCCAGCAGCCCTACAGGGGTTGTTCAGCCCCAGCATTTT.

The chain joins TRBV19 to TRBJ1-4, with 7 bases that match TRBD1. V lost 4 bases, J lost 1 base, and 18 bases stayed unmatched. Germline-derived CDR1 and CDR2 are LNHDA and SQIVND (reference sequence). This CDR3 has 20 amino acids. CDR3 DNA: TGTGCCAGTAGTACCTTCCCACAGGGGTGGTCGTTGGTAACTAATGAAAAACTGTTTTTT. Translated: CASSTFPQGWSLVTNEKLFF.

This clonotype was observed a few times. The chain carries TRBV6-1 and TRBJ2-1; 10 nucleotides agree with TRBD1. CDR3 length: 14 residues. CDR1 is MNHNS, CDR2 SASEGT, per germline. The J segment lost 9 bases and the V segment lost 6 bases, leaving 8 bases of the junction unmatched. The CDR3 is CASRLGQGDAEQFF. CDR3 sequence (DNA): TGTGCCAGCAGGTTAGGACAGGGGGATGCTGAGCAGTTCTTC.

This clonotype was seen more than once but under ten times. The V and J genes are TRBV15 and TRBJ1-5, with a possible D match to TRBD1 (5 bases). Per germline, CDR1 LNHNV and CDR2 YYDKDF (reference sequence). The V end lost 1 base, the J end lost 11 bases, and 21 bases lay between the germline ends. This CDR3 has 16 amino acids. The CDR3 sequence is CATSRVRGGPLGTQHF. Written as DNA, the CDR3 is TGTGCCACCAGCAGAGTTAGGGGCGGACCTTTGGGGACCCAGCATTTT.

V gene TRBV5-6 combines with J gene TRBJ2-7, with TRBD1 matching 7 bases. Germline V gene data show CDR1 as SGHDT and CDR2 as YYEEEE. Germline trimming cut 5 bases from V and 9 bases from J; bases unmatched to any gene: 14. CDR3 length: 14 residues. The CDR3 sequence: CASSPGSTGTPQYF. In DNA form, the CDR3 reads TGTGCCAGCAGTCCGGGTTCGACAGGGACGCCGCAGTACTTC. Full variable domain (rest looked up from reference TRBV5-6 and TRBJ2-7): DAGVTQSPTHLIKTRGQQVTLRCSPKSGHDTVSWYQQALGQGPQFIFQYYEEEERQRGNFPDRFSGHQFPNYSSELNVNALLLGDSALYLCASSPGSTGTPQYFGPGTRLTVT.

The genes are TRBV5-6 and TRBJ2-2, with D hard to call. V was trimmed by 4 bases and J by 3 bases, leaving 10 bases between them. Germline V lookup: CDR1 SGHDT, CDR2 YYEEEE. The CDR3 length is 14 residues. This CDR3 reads CASSHREDTGELFF. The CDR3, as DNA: TGTGCCAGCAGCCATAGGGAAGACACCGGGGAGCTGTTTTTT.

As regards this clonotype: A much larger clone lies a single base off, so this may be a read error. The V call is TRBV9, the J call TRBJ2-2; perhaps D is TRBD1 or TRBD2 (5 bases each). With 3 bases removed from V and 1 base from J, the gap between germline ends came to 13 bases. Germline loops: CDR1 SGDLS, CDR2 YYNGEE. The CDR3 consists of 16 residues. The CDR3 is CASSAPGPMNTGELFF. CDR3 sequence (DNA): TGTGCCAGCAGCGCCCCGGGACCGATGAACACCGGGGAGCTGTTTTTT. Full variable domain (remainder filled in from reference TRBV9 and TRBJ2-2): DSGVTQTPKHLITATGQRVTLRCSPRSGDLSVYWYQQSLDQGLQFLIQYYNGEERAKGNILERFSAQQFPDLHSELNLSSLELGDSALYFCASSAPGPMNTGELFFGEGSRLTVL.

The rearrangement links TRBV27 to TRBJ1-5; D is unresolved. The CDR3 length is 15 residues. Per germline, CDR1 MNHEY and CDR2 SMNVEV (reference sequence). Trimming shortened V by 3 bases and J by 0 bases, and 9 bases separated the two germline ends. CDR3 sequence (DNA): TGTGCCAGCAGTTTTATCTTAGATAGCAATCAGCCCCAGCATTTT. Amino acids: CASSFILDSNQPQHF.

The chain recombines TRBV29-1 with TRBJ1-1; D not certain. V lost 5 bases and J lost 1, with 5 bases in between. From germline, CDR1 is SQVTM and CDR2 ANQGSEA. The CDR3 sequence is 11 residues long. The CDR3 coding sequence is TGCAGCGTTTTATGGAACACTGAAGCTTTCTTT. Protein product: CSVLWNTEAFF.

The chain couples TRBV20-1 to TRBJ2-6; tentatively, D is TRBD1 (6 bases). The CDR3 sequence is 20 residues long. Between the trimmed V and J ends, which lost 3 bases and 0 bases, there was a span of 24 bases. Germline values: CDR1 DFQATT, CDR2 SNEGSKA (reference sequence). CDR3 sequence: CSARDRFTGTPLSGANVLTF. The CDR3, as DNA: TGCAGTGCTAGGGACCGATTCACCGGGACACCCCTCTCTGGGGCCAACGTCCTGACTTTC.

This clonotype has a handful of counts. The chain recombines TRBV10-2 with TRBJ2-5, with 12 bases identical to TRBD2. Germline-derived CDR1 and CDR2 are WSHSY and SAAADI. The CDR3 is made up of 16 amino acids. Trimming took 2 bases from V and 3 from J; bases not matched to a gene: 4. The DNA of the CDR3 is TGCGCCAGCAGTGAGGGGACTAGCGGGTATAAAGAGACCCAGTACTTC. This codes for CASSEGTSGYKETQYF.

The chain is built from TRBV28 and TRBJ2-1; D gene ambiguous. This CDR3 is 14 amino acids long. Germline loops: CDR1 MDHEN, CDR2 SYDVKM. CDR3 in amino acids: CGAMNSGSYNEQFF. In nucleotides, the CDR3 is TGTGGGGCGATGAACTCAGGCTCCTACAATGAGCAGTTCTTC.

DNA of the CDR3: TGTGCCAGCAGCTTTAGGGGGGGGCGTCATGAGCAGTTCTTC. This encodes CASSFRGGRHEQFF. V gene TRBV7-6 combines with J gene TRBJ2-1, with D perhaps TRBD2 (7 bases). Germline CDR1 SGHVS, CDR2 FNYEAQ. The CDR3 runs 14 residues. Trimming removed 3 bases at V and 8 bases at J, with 14 bases between.